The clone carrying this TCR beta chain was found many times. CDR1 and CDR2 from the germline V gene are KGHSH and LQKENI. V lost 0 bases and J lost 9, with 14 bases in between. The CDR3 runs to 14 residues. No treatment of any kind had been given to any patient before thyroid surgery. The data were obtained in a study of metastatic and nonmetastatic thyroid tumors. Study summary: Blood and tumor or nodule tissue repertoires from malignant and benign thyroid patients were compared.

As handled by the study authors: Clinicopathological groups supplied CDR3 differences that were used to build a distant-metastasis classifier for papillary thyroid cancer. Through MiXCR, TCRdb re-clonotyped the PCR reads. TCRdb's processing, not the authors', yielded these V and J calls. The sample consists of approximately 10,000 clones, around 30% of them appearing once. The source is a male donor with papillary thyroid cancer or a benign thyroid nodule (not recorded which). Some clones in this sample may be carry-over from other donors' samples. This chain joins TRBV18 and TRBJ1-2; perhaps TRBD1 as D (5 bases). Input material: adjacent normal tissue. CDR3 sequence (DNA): TGTGCCAGCTCACCACCGGCACAGGAAATACGCTACACCTTC. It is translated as CASSPPAQEIRYTF.